The source of this T cell receptor (beta chain) is a study of spatial heterogeneity in lung cancer. Study-wide context: Sequencing consistently turned up more beta-chain sequences than alpha-chain sequences.

Ten or more counts support this clonotype. Time point denoted: sample taken at primary tumor resection. The donors, approximately 66 patients with untreated early-stage non-small cell lung cancer, provided the samples. Whole RNA obtained from tumor, nontumor lung or frozen PBMC underwent sequencing without sorting. V lost 5 bases to trimming and J lost 6 bases, with 11 bases between them. Germline values: CDR1 MDHEN, CDR2 SYDVKM. CDR3 length: 14 residues. TCR cDNA molecules were tagged individually, and each one carried a unique molecular identifier. TCRdb re-derived calls from the 5' RACE reads in MiXCR, one entry per CDR3 protein. The sample yields some 37,000 distinct CDR3 sequences, under 8.5% seen once.

The chain couples TRBV28 to TRBJ1-6, with D maybe TRBD1 (5 bases). Sequenced here: PBMCs, sampled at surgery. The receptor comes from a female donor with early-stage non-small cell lung cancer. CDR3 residues: CASSLGRTNSPLHF. The DNA of the CDR3 is TGTGCCAGCAGTCTGGGACGGACTAATTCACCCCTCCACTTT.